Presented here are 10 T cell receptor beta chains from one specimen sequenced in a study of blood T cells in healthy people across ages. Sample-barcoded 5' priming and a J-beta primer mix drove a second PCR of roughly 7 to 11 cycles. TCRdb processed the 5' RACE reads anew with MiXCR; each CDR3 protein has one entry. This table has hundreds of thousands of distinct CDR3 sequences, 45% to 55% appearing once. Sequenced material: blood. The receptors come from an elderly man in good health.

The chain is built from TRBV7-2 and TRBJ1-5; D possibly corresponds to TRBD1 (6 bases). Germline V lookup: CDR1 SGHTA, CDR2 FQGNSA. Trimming removed 5 bases at V and 3 bases at J, with 17 bases between. This CDR3 contains 16 residues. The CDR3 protein is CASSPMPGDYNQPQHF. CDR3 nucleotide sequence: TGTGCCAGCAGCCCCATGCCAGGGGACTACAATCAGCCCCAGCATTTT. The full variable domain, in which reference TRBV7-2 and TRBJ1-5 provide the parts outside the CDR3, is GAGVSQSPSNKVTEKGKDVELRCDPISGHTALYWYRQSLGQGLEFLIYFQGNSAPDKSGLPSDRFSAERTGGSVSTLTIQRTQQEDSAVYLCASSPMPGDYNQPQHFGDGTRLSIL.

This chain links TRBV7-2 with TRBJ1-5; no reliable D call. Per germline, CDR1 SGHTA and CDR2 FQGNSA. The V and J ends lost 3 bases and 5 bases respectively, with 8 bases between them. The CDR3 spans 13 residues. The CDR3 reads CASSLSDYQPQHF. CDR3 nucleotides: TGTGCCAGCAGCTTGTCAGACTATCAGCCCCAGCATTTT.

The V and J genes are TRBV7-3 and TRBJ2-5; 12 bases are a match to TRBD2. The CDR3 is 15 amino acids. J was trimmed by 5 bases and V by 5 bases; bases with no gene match: 6. Per germline, CDR1 SGHTA and CDR2 FQGTGA. CDR3 sequence reads: CASSTTSGSRETQYF. The CDR3 bases are TGTGCCAGCAGCACGACTAGCGGGAGTAGGGAGACCCAGTACTTC.

The rearrangement uses TRBV6-6 and TRBJ1-3; 7 bases map to TRBD1. Trimming cost V 0 bases and J 1 base; bases outside gene matches: 3. CDR1 and CDR2 from the germline V gene are MNHNY and SVGAGI (reference sequence). CDR3 length equals 16 residues. Here the CDR3 DNA reads TGTGCCAGCAGTTACTCTCTCAGGGGGTCTGGAAACACCATATATTTT. The encoded protein is CASSYSLRGSGNTIYF.

Details on this clonotype: It may be a read error: a sequence one base away is much more abundant. The V gene is TRBV6-5, the J gene TRBJ1-1, with unresolved D. The CDR3 has 14 amino acids. Deletions cut 5 bases from V and 3 bases from J, with 13 bases between. Germline CDR1 MNHEY, CDR2 SVGAGI. CDR3 sequence (DNA): TGTGCCAGCAGTAGGCGACAACTGGACACTGAAGCTTTCTTT. Its translation: CASSRRQLDTEAFF.

This rearrangement joins TRBV7-2 to TRBJ2-2; D ambiguous. V was pared by 2 bases and J by 5 bases, with 12 bases between. The CDR3 spans 15 residues. The germline V gene encodes CDR1 SGHTA and CDR2 FQGNSA. The CDR3 coding sequence is TGTGCCAGCAGCTTATGGGCCCCTTCGACCGGGGAGCTGTTTTTT. Translating gives CASSLWAPSTGELFF.

The rearrangement uses TRBV27 and TRBJ1-5; no reliable D call. The ends were cut back, 2 bases at V and 0 bases at J, with 8 bases in the middle. Germline V gene lookup returns CDR1 MNHEY and CDR2 SMNVEV (reference sequence). This CDR3 spans 15 amino acids. This CDR3 is CASSLIATSNQPQHF. CDR3 nucleotides: TGTGCCAGCAGTTTAATTGCAACTAGCAATCAGCCCCAGCATTTT.

Of note for this clonotype: This may be a read error, as it is one base from a much larger clone. J is TRBJ2-5 and V is TRBV13, with D perhaps matching TRBD1 or TRBD2 (5 bases each). CDR1 and CDR2 (germline): PRHDT, FYEKMQ (reference sequence). This CDR3 contains 17 residues. CDR3 in amino acids: CAGSLGEGSAPRETQYF. CDR3 DNA sequence: TGTGCCGGCAGCTTAGGCGAGGGGTCCGCGCCACGGGAGACCCAGTACTTC.

This clonotype was recorded a few times. V and J are TRBV25-1 and TRBJ1-2; the D is unclear. Germline-derived CDR1 and CDR2 are MGHDK and SYGVNS. This CDR3 region has 16 residues. V dropped 0 bases and J dropped 4 bases, with 15 bases sitting between them. CDR3 protein: CASSEYRSPHGYGYTF. CDR3 nucleotide sequence: TGTGCCAGCAGTGAATACAGGTCCCCTCACGGCTATGGCTACACCTTC.

The genes are TRBV7-2 and TRBJ2-5; D may be TRBD2 (5 bases). The DNA end is more similar to TRBJ2-7, so the J call may be wrong. The CDR3 has 14 residues. Germline V gene sequence: CDR1 SGHTA, CDR2 FQGNSA. CDR3 protein: CASSLGLRAYEQYF. The DNA of the CDR3 is TGTGCCAGCAGCTTAGGTTTGAGGGCCTACGAGCAGTACTTC.